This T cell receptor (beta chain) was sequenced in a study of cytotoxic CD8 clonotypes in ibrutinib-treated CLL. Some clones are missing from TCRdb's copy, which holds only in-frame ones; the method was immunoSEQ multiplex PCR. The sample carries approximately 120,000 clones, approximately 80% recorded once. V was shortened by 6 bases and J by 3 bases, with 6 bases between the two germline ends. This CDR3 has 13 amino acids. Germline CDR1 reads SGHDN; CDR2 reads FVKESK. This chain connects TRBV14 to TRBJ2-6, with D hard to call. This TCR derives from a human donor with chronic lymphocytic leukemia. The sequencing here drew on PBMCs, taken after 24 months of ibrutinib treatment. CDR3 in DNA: TGTGCCAGCAGACCTGTTGGGGCCAACGTCCTGACTTTC. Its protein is CASRPVGANVLTF.